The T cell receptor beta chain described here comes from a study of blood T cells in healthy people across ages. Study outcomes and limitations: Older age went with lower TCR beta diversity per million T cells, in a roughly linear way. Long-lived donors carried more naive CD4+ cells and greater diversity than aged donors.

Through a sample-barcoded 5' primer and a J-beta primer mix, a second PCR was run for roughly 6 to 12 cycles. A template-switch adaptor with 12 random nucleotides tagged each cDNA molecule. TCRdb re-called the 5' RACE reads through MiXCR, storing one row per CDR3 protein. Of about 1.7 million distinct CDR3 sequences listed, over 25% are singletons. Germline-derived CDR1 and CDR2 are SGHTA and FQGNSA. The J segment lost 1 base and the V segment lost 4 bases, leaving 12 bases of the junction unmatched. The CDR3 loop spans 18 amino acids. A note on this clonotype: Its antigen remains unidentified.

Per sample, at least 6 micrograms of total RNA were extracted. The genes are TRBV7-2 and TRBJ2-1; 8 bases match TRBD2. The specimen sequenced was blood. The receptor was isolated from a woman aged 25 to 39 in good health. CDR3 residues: CASSYPGTRASSYNEQFF. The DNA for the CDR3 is TGTGCCAGCAGCTACCCGGGGACTAGGGCAAGTTCCTACAATGAGCAGTTCTTC. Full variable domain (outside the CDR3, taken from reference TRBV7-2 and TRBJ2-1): GAGVSQSPSNKVTEKGKDVELRCDPISGHTALYWYRQSLGQGLEFLIYFQGNSAPDKSGLPSDRFSAERTGGSVSTLTIQRTQQEDSAVYLCASSYPGTRASSYNEQFFGPGTRLTVL.